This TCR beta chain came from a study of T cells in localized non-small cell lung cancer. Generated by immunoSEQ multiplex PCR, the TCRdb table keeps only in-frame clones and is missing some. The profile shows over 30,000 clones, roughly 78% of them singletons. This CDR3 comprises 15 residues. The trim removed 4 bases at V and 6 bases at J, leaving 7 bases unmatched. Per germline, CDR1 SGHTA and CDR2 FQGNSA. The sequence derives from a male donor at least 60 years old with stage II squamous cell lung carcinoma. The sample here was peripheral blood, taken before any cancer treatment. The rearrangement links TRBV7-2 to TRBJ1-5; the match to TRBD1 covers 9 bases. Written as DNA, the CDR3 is TGTGCCAGCAGCTCCGGGACAGGGCTGTTTCAGCCCCAGCATTTT. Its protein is CASSSGTGLFQPQHF. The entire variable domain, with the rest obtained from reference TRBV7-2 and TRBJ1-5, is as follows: GAGVSQSPSNKVTEKGKDVELRCDPISGHTALYWYRQSLGQGLEFLIYFQGNSAPDKSGLPSDRFSAERTGGSVSTLTIQRTQQEDSAVYLCASSSGTGLFQPQHFGDGTRLSIL.